This TCR beta chain was sequenced during a study of shared clonotypes between healthy human individuals. The data were produced by immunoSEQ multiplex PCR, yet TCRdb's version contains in-frame clones alone and is incomplete. This table has around 700,000 clones, around four fifths appearing once. There are 10 residues in the CDR3. V was cut by 7 bases and J by 3 bases, with 7 bases left in between. The germline V gene encodes CDR1 SQVTM and CDR2 ANQGSEA. Sequenced sample: memory CD4+ T cells sorted from blood. Subset reported: CD45RA-negative fraction. This chain links TRBV29-1 with TRBJ2-7; TRBD2 is a possible D gene (5 bases). The sequence was obtained from a woman aged 30 to 39 in good health. The CDR3 DNA reads as TGCAGCGCCGGGGACTACGAGCAGTACTTC. Residues: CSAGDYEQYF.